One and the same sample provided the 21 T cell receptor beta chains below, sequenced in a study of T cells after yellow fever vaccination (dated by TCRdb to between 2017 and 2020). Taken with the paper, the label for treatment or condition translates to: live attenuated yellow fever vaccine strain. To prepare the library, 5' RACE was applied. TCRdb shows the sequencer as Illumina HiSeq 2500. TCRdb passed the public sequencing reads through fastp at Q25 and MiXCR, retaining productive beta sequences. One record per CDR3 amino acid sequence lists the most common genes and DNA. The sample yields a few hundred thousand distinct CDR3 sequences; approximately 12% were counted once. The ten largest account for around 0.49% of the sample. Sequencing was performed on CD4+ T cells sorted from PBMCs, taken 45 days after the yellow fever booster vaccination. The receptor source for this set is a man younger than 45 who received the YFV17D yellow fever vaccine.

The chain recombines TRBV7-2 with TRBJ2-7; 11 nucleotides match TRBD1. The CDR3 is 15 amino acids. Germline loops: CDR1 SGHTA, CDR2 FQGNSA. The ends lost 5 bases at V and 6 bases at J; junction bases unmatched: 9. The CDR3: CASSPMGTGGSEQYF. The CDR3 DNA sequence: TGTGCCAGCAGCCCAATGGGGACAGGGGGTTCCGAGCAGTACTTC.

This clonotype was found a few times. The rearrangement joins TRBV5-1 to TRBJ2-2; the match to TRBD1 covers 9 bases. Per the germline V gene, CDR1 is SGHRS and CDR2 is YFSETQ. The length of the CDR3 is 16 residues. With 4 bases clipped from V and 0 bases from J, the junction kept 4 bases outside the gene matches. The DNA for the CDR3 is TGCGCCAGCAGCCAACAGGGGGCCTCGAACACCGGGGAGCTGTTTTTT. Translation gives CASSQQGASNTGELFF.

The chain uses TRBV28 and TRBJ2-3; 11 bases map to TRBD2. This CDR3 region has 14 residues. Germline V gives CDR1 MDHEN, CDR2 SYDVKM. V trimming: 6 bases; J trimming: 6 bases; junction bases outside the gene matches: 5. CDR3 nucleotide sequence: TGTGCCAGCAGGAAGGGACTAGCGGTTGATACGCAGTATTTT. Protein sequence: CASRKGLAVDTQYF. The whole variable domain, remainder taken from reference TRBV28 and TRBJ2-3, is DVKVTQSSRYLVKRTGEKVFLECVQDMDHENMFWYRQDPGLGLRLIYFSYDVKMKEKGDIPEGYSVSREKKERFSLILESASTNQTSMYLCASRKGLAVDTQYFGPGTRLTVL.

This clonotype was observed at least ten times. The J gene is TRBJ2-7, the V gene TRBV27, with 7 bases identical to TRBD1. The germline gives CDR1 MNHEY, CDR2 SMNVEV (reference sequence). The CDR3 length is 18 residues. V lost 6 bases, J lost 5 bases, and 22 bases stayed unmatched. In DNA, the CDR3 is TGTGCCAGCAGCCGACCCGGGACAGCTCCTAGGCTAGCTAACGAGCAGTACTTC. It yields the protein CASSRPGTAPRLANEQYF.

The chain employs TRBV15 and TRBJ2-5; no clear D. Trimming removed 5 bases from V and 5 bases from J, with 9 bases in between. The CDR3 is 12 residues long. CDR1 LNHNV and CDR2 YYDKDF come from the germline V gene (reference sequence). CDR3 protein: CATSLPRETQYF. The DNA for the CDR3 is TGTGCCACCAGCCTCCCAAGGGAGACCCAGTACTTC.

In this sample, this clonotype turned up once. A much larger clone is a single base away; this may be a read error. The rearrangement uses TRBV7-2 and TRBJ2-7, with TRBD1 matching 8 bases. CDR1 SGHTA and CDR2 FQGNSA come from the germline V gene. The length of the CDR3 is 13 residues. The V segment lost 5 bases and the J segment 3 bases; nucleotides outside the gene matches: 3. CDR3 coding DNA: TGTGCCAGCAGCAACGGACAGGGCTACGAGCAGTACTTC. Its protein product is CASSNGQGYEQYF.

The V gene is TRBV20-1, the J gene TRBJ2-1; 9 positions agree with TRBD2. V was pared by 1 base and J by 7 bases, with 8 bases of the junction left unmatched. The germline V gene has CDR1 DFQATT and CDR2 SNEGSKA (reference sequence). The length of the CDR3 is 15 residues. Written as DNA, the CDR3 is TGCAGTGCTAGAGTCTCTAGCGGGACATGGAATGAGCAGTTCTTC. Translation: CSARVSSGTWNEQFF.

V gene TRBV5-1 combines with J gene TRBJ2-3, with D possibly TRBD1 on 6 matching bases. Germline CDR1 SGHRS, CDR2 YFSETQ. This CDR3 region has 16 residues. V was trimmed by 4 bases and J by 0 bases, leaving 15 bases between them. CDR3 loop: CASSEQGPTSTDTQYF. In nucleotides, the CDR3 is TGCGCCAGCAGCGAACAGGGTCCTACTAGCACAGATACGCAGTATTTT.

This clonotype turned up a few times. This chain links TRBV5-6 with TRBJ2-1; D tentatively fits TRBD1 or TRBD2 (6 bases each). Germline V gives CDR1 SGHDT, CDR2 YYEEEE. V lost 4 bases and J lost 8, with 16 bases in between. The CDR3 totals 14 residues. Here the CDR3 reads CASSLARGEDEQFF. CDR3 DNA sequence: TGTGCCAGCAGCCTGGCGAGGGGGGAGGATGAGCAGTTCTTC.

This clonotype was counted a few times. CDR3 in amino acids: CASTSSWGKGTYEQYF. In DNA form, the CDR3 reads TGTGCCAGCACTTCGAGCTGGGGGAAGGGAACCTACGAGCAGTACTTC. V is TRBV12-3 or TRBV12-4 and J is TRBJ2-7; D possibly matches TRBD1 or TRBD2 (5 bases each). CDR3 length: 16 amino acids. The germline V and J ends were trimmed by 7 bases and 2 bases, with 21 bases remaining between them.

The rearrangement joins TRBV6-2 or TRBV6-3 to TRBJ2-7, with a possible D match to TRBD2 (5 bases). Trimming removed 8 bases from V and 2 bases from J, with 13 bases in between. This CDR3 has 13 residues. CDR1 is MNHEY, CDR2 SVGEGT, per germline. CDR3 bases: TGTGCCAGCGGGAGAACACCTGCCTACGAGCAGTACTTC. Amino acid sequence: CASGRTPAYEQYF.

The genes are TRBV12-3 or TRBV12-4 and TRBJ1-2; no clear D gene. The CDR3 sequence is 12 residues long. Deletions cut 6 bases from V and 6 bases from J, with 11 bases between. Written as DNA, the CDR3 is TGTGCCAGCAGCGCGCAATTCAATGGCTACACCTTC. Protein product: CASSAQFNGYTF.

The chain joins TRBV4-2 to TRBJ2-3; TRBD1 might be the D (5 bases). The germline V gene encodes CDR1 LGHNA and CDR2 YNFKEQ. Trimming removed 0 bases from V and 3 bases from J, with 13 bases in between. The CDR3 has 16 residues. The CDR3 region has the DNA TGTGCCAGCAGCCAAGAATGGGGCATGGCGACAGATACGCAGTATTTT. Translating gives CASSQEWGMATDTQYF.

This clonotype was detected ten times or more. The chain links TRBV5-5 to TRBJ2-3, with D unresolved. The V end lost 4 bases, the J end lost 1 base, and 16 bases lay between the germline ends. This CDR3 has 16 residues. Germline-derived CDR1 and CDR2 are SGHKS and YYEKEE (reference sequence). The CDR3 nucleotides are TGTGCCAGCAGCCCCACCGGGTCCTTCGGCACAGATACGCAGTATTTT. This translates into CASSPTGSFGTDTQYF.

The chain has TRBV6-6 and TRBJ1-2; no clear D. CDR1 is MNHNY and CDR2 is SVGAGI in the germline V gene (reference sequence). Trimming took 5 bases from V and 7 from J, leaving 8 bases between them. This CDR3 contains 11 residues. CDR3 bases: TGTGCCAGCAGTCCCCGTTTTGGCTACACCTTC. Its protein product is CASSPRFGYTF.

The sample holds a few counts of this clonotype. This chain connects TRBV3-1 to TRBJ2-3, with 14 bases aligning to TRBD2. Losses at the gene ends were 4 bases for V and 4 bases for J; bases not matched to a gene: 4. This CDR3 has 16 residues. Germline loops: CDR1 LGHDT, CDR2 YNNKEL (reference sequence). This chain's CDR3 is CASSLRTSGRPDTQYF. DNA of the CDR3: TGTGCCAGCAGCCTGCGGACTAGCGGGAGGCCAGATACGCAGTATTTT.

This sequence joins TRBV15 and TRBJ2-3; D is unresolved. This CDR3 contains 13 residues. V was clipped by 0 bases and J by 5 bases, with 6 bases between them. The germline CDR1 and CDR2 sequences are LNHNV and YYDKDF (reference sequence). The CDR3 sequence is CATSRELLDTQYF. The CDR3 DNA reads TGTGCCACCAGCAGAGAACTGTTAGATACGCAGTATTTT.

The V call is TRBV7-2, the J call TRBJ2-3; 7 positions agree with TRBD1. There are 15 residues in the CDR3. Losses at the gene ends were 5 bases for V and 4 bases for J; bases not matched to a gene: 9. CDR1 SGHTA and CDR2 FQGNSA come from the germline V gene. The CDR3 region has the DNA TGTGCCAGCAGCGCTCCAGGGGGTTGGGCAGATACGCAGTATTTT. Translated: CASSAPGGWADTQYF.

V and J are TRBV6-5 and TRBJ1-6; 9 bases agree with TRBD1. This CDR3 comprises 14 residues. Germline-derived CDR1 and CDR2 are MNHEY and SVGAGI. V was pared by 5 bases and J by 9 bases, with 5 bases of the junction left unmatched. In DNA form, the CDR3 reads TGTGCCAGCAGTCCCCGGGACAGGGTTTCACCCCTCCACTTT. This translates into CASSPRDRVSPLHF.

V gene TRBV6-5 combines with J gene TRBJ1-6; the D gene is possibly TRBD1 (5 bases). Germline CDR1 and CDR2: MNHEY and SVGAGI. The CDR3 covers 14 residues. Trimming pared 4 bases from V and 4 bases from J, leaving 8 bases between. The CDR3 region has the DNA TGTGCCAGCAGTTCCCGACAGTATAATTCACCCCTCCACTTT. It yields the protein CASSSRQYNSPLHF.

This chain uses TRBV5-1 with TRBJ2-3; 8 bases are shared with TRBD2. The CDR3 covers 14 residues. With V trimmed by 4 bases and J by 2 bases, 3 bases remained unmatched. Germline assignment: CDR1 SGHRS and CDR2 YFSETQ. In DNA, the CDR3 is TGCGCCAGCAGCCAGACTAGCGCCACAGATACGCAGTATTTT. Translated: CASSQTSATDTQYF.